A single sample gave rise to the 9 T cell receptor beta chains below, sequenced in a study of blood T cell repertoires in COVID-19. TCRdb's copy holds only in-frame clones and misses some; the assay was immunoSEQ multiplex PCR. The sample holds about 200,000 clones, roughly 80% seen once. Sequencing used peripheral blood. All receptors derive from an elderly woman with acute or convalescent COVID-19.

A few counts support this clone. The CDR3 protein is CASHKPGGPFNEQFF. As DNA, the CDR3 is TGTGCCAGCCATAAGCCGGGAGGGCCTTTCAATGAGCAGTTCTTC. V and J are TRBV28 and TRBJ2-1, with TRBD2 matching over 8 bases. The CDR3 consists of 15 residues. CDR1 and CDR2 from the germline V gene are MDHEN and SYDVKM. With 8 bases clipped from V and 6 bases from J, the junction kept 12 bases outside the gene matches.

This sequence joins TRBV18 and TRBJ2-5; 14 nucleotides agree with TRBD2. This CDR3 contains 17 residues. The V gene's germline CDR1 is KGHSH and CDR2 LQKENI. With V trimmed by 3 bases and J by 4 bases, 7 bases remained unmatched. Here the CDR3 reads CASSPTGTSGGGETQYF. CDR3 DNA sequence: TGTGCCAGCTCACCGACCGGGACTAGCGGGGGCGGAGAGACCCAGTACTTC.

The V and J genes are TRBV7-2 and TRBJ2-7; TRBD2 aligns across 11 bases. With 7 bases clipped from V and 6 bases from J, the junction kept 8 bases outside the gene matches. Germline V gives CDR1 SGHTA, CDR2 FQGNSA. This CDR3 comprises 14 residues. Written as DNA, the CDR3 is TGTGCCAGCACCAGGACTAGCGGGTTCTCCGAGCAGTACTTC. It encodes CASTRTSGFSEQYF. The full variable domain, in which reference TRBV7-2 and TRBJ2-7 provide the parts outside the CDR3, is GAGVSQSPSNKVTEKGKDVELRCDPISGHTALYWYRQSLGQGLEFLIYFQGNSAPDKSGLPSDRFSAERTGGSVSTLTIQRTQQEDSAVYLCASTRTSGFSEQYFGPGTRLTVT.

This rearrangement joins TRBV5-4 to TRBJ2-2; 11 bases are shared with TRBD2. CDR1 SGHNT and CDR2 YYREEE come from the germline V gene (reference sequence). V lost 2 bases to trimming and J lost 2 bases; unmatched junction nucleotides: 2. The CDR3 spans 16 residues. CDR3: CASSLTSGRNTGELFF. DNA for the CDR3: TGTGCCAGCAGCTTAACTAGCGGGAGAAACACCGGGGAGCTGTTTTTT.

This clone was picked up a small number of times. The chain employs TRBV4-1 and TRBJ2-5; possible D gene TRBD2, 5 bases. V lost 0 bases and J 2 bases, leaving 10 bases between the germline ends. Germline-derived CDR1 and CDR2 are MGHRA and YSYEKL. The CDR3 covers 15 residues. The CDR3 is CASSQDWRAQETQYF. DNA for the CDR3: TGCGCCAGCAGCCAAGATTGGCGGGCACAAGAGACCCAGTACTTC.

V gene TRBV6-5 combines with J gene TRBJ2-7; 9 nucleotides align to TRBD1. From germline, CDR1 is MNHEY and CDR2 SVGAGI. The length of the CDR3 is 15 residues. The ends lost 5 bases at V and 7 bases at J; junction bases unmatched: 12. DNA for the CDR3: TGTGCCAGCAGTCCCACCCGACAGGGGGGATGGGAGCAGTACTTC. It yields the protein CASSPTRQGGWEQYF.

This chain uses TRBV5-4 with TRBJ2-3; 9 bases line up with TRBD2. The germline V gene has CDR1 SGHNT and CDR2 YYREEE (reference sequence). The CDR3 contains 15 residues. V trimming: 2 bases; J trimming: 5 bases; junction bases outside the gene matches: 6. The CDR3 reads CASSLRREGGDTQYF. The CDR3 DNA sequence: TGTGCCAGCAGCTTAAGGCGGGAGGGGGGAGATACGCAGTATTTT.

The chain joins TRBV14 to TRBJ2-2; no reliable D call. The germline gives CDR1 SGHDN, CDR2 FVKESK. Trimming took off 0 bases at V and 6 bases at J, with 11 bases between the two ends. CDR3 length equals 15 residues. The CDR3 reads CASSQDLVRAGELFF. The CDR3 DNA sequence: TGTGCCAGCAGCCAAGATCTGGTTCGAGCCGGGGAGCTGTTTTTT.

In this sample, this clone turned up once. The chain joins TRBV3-1 (or the pseudogene TRBV3-2) to TRBJ1-2; perhaps TRBD1 as D (5 bases). Germline-derived CDR1 and CDR2 are LGHDT and YNNKEL (reference sequence). The V gene lost 4 bases and the J gene lost 0 bases, with 12 bases spanning the gap. The CDR3 is made up of 15 amino acids. The CDR3 loop is CASSPGTPPNYGYTF. As DNA, the CDR3 is TGTGCCAGCAGCCCCGGGACTCCCCCTAACTATGGCTACACCTTC.